Below, 28 T cell receptor beta chains from the same sample are listed, as sequenced in a study of radiotherapy plus CTLA-4 blockade in lung cancer. Here immunoSEQ multiplex PCR was the method, and the copy in TCRdb shows in-frame clones only, minus some. The sample holds fewer than 100,000 clones, roughly 80% seen once. Sequenced here: peripheral blood, sampled from a patient treated with radiotherapy plus ipilimumab. The receptors come from a human donor with non-small cell lung cancer who had stable disease on radiotherapy plus ipilimumab.

This clone was picked up one time. The chain uses TRBV19 and TRBJ2-7; 14 bases line up with TRBD2. The CDR3 contains 16 residues. Germline CDR1 is LNHDA and CDR2 is SQIVND (reference sequence). The V and J ends lost 4 bases and 3 bases, in that order; junction bases with no gene match: 5. CDR3 loop: CASSTPGTSGSYEQYF. CDR3 bases: TGTGCCAGTAGTACCCCAGGGACTAGCGGGAGCTACGAGCAGTACTTC.

This rearrangement joins TRBV30 to TRBJ1-1; unclear D gene. This CDR3 spans 14 amino acids. Trimming took off 0 bases at V and 0 bases at J, with 8 bases between the two ends. The germline gives CDR1 GTSNPN, CDR2 SVGIG (reference sequence). The CDR3 nucleotides are TGTGCCTGGAGTGTATGGCAGTTGAACACTGAAGCTTTCTTT. Translated, it gives CAWSVWQLNTEAFF.

The chain couples TRBV7-9 to TRBJ2-1; D is unclear. The V and J ends lost 2 bases and 10 bases respectively, with 18 bases between them. The CDR3 covers 15 residues. Germline V gene data show CDR1 as SEHNR and CDR2 as FQNEAQ (reference sequence). The DNA of the CDR3 is TGTGCCAGCAGCTTAATGACGAGTAGCTCGCCGGAGCAGTTCTTC. Translated, it gives CASSLMTSSSPEQFF.

This chain links TRBV11-2 with TRBJ2-5, with 10 bases fitting TRBD2. Trimming at V came to 8 bases and at J to 5 bases, leaving 8 bases not matched to a gene. Looked up from germline, CDR1 is SGHAT and CDR2 is FQNNGV. The CDR3 totals 14 residues. Here the CDR3 reads CASGSGGAVETQYF. The CDR3 DNA reads TGTGCCAGCGGCAGCGGGGGGGCCGTCGAGACCCAGTACTTC.

The chain joins TRBV27 to TRBJ2-2; D unresolved. The length of the CDR3 is 15 residues. Germline CDR1 MNHEY, CDR2 SMNVEV (reference sequence). V lost 3 bases and J lost 1, with 9 bases in between. The CDR3 region has the DNA TGTGCCAGCAGTTTTCTGGGCTTGAACACCGGGGAGCTGTTTTTT. It codes for CASSFLGLNTGELFF.

The chain joins TRBV7-3 to TRBJ2-3, with TRBD1 matching 11 bases. CDR1 SGHTA and CDR2 FQGTGA come from the germline V gene. The CDR3 runs 12 residues. The V gene end was trimmed by 5 bases and the J gene end by 14 bases; junction bases not matched to a gene: 6. The CDR3 loop is CASSLGQGAVYF. The CDR3 nucleotides read TGTGCCAGCAGCCTCGGACAGGGGGCAGTGTATTTT.

This chain links TRBV19 with TRBJ2-7, with D maybe TRBD1 (5 bases). This CDR3 has 13 residues. V lost 5 bases to trimming and J lost 0 bases, with 8 bases between them. Germline V CDR1 and CDR2: LNHDA, SQIVND (reference sequence). CDR3 bases: TGTGCCAGTAGTCCGGACACCTCCTACGAGCAGTACTTC. Translated: CASSPDTSYEQYF.

V is TRBV7-9 and J is TRBJ1-6; D is perhaps TRBD1 (6 bases). This CDR3 has 14 amino acids. V was pared by 2 bases and J by 10 bases, with 12 bases between. Germline V gene sequence: CDR1 SEHNR, CDR2 FQNEAQ (reference sequence). CDR3 sequence reads: CASSLTGKGSPLHF. In DNA form, the CDR3 reads TGTGCCAGCAGCTTAACAGGGAAGGGATCACCCCTCCACTTT.

V gene TRBV9 combines with J gene TRBJ2-3; TRBD2 matches at 13 bases. V shed 0 bases and J 4 bases; nucleotides not matched to a gene: 5. This CDR3 contains 17 residues. Germline lookup yields CDR1 SGDLS and CDR2 YYNGEE. CDR3 nucleotide sequence: TGTGCCAGCAGCGTAGGGGGTGGGACTAGCGGGGCAGATACGCAGTATTTT. Its protein product is CASSVGGGTSGADTQYF.

A few counts support this clone. The rearrangement links TRBV28 to TRBJ2-7, with D perhaps matching TRBD2 (5 bases). In germline, CDR1 is MDHEN, CDR2 SYDVKM. V was shortened by 5 bases and J by 2 bases, with 22 bases between the two germline ends. The CDR3 extends over 17 amino acids. The CDR3 reads CASSTRSSGKRTYEQYF. CDR3 in DNA: TGTGCCAGCAGTACTAGGTCGTCGGGGAAGCGGACCTACGAGCAGTACTTC.

The chain is built from TRBV19 and TRBJ2-7; 9 bases line up with TRBD2. CDR3 length: 14 residues. The V gene's germline CDR1 is LNHDA and CDR2 SQIVND (reference sequence). Trimming took 5 bases from V and 2 from J; bases not matched to a gene: 4. The CDR3 nucleotides are TGTGCCAGTAGTCCTAGCGGGATAACCTACGAGCAGTACTTC. Its translation is CASSPSGITYEQYF.

The rearrangement uses TRBV6-1 and TRBJ1-5; D may be TRBD1 (6 bases). V dropped 1 base and J dropped 7 bases, with 17 bases sitting between them. Per germline, CDR1 MNHNS and CDR2 SASEGT. The CDR3 has 16 amino acids. The CDR3 region is CASSEGVGGGMQPQHF. The DNA of the CDR3 is TGTGCCAGCAGTGAAGGGGTAGGGGGTGGAATGCAGCCCCAGCATTTT.

As concerns this clone: This sample includes further DNA sequences coding for the same CDR3. This chain joins TRBV29-1 and TRBJ1-2; tentatively, D is TRBD1 (6 bases). V lost 6 bases to trimming and J lost 1 base, with 9 bases between them. The CDR3 sequence is 12 residues long. The germline V gene encodes CDR1 SQVTM and CDR2 ANQGSEA. CDR3 nucleotide sequence: TGCAGCGTGGTACAGGGTAACTATGGCTACACCTTC. Translated, it gives CSVVQGNYGYTF.

This chain connects TRBV2 to TRBJ1-5; D is unclear. Germline V gene sequence: CDR1 SNHLY, CDR2 FYNNEI. V dropped 3 bases and J dropped 3 bases, with 9 bases sitting between them. The CDR3 is made up of 14 amino acids. CDR3 in amino acids: CASSEPGFNQPQHF. In DNA, the CDR3 is TGTGCCAGCAGTGAGCCGGGCTTCAATCAGCCCCAGCATTTT.

The V and J genes are TRBV28 and TRBJ2-4; D possibly corresponds to TRBD2 (5 bases). This CDR3 is 16 amino acids long. The ends were cut back, 3 bases at V and 2 bases at J, with 14 bases in the middle. Germline CDR1 is MDHEN and CDR2 is SYDVKM. CDR3 sequence (DNA): TGTGCCAGCAGTTTCGCGGGTCGTCTCTCCAAAAACATTCAGTACTTC. Amino acids: CASSFAGRLSKNIQYF.

V is TRBV10-1 and J is TRBJ2-5, with 9 bases identical to TRBD2. CDR3 length equals 16 residues. Germline V gene data show CDR1 as WNHNN and CDR2 as SYGVQD (reference sequence). J gave up 3 bases and V 3 bases, and 8 bases lay outside the gene matches. CDR3 amino acids: CASSDGAGGTKETQYF. CDR3 in DNA: TGCGCCAGCAGTGACGGAGCGGGGGGAACCAAAGAGACCCAGTACTTC.

The rearrangement joins TRBV28 to TRBJ2-3; 8 bases align to TRBD2. CDR3 length: 16 residues. J lost 0 bases, V lost 3 bases, and 5 bases had no gene match. Germline V lookup: CDR1 MDHEN, CDR2 SYDVKM. The CDR3 reads CASSFAGGSSTDTQYF. The DNA of the CDR3 is TGTGCCAGCAGTTTTGCGGGGGGTTCAAGCACAGATACGCAGTATTTT.

V is TRBV28 and J is TRBJ1-2, with a possible D match to TRBD1 (5 bases). Trimming took 1 base from V and 7 from J, leaving 16 bases between them. The CDR3 is 15 amino acids. The germline V gene encodes CDR1 MDHEN and CDR2 SYDVKM. The chain's CDR3 is CASSLLTGVKSGYTF. CDR3 nucleotides: TGTGCCAGCAGTTTATTGACGGGGGTGAAATCTGGCTACACCTTC.

This chain joins TRBV23-1 and TRBJ2-7; tentative D call: TRBD1 (6 bases). TRBV23-1 is flagged as an ORF with uncertain function. Deletions cut 3 bases from V and 4 bases from J, with 25 bases between. This CDR3 has 18 residues. The CDR3 bases are TGCGCCAGCAGTCAGACCTCGAAGGGGGAGTTGCCCGGGTACGAGCAGTACTTC. Translation: CASSQTSKGELPGYEQYF.

The rearrangement links TRBV9 to TRBJ2-5; D might be TRBD1 (6 bases). CDR1 and CDR2 from the germline V gene are SGDLS and YYNGEE. Trimming took off 0 bases at V and 5 bases at J, with 14 bases between the two ends. The CDR3 covers 15 residues. The CDR3: CASSVEQGFRETQYF. CDR3 in DNA: TGTGCCAGCAGCGTAGAACAGGGATTCAGGGAGACCCAGTACTTC.

This chain joins TRBV5-5 and TRBJ2-7; no definite D call. V lost 7 bases to trimming and J lost 3 bases, with 8 bases between them. The CDR3 covers 11 residues. Germline V gene lookup returns CDR1 SGHKS and CDR2 YYEKEE (reference sequence). CDR3 in amino acids: CASFTGYEQYF. DNA of the CDR3: TGTGCCAGCTTCACCGGCTACGAGCAGTACTTC.

The rearrangement uses TRBV6-1 and TRBJ2-1; 8 nucleotides match TRBD2. The CDR3 is made up of 15 amino acids. Trimming took 11 bases from V and 7 from J; bases not matched to a gene: 16. Per germline, CDR1 MNHNS and CDR2 SASEGT. The CDR3 bases are TGTGCCGCCCGGAGAAGGGCGGGGGGAGAGAATGAGCAGTTCTTC. Translating gives CAARRRAGGENEQFF.

The sample holds a few counts of this clone. The same CDR3 can be traced to other DNA sequences in this sample. The J gene is TRBJ1-4, the V gene TRBV2, with 7 bases lining up with TRBD1. The germline gives CDR1 SNHLY, CDR2 FYNNEI. The CDR3 is made up of 15 amino acids. V was pared by 6 bases and J by 4 bases, with 8 bases of the junction left unmatched. The CDR3 DNA is TGTGCCAGCAGGGCCCCGGGACAGTTTAATGAAAAACTGTTTTTT. This codes for CASRAPGQFNEKLFF.

The chain is built from TRBV29-1 and TRBJ2-7; 8 bases line up with TRBD2. The CDR3 runs to 12 residues. With V trimmed by 4 bases and J by 5 bases, 4 bases remained unmatched. The germline CDR1 and CDR2 sequences are SQVTM and ANQGSEA. Here the CDR3 reads CSVVPGGDEQYF. In DNA form, the CDR3 reads TGCAGCGTTGTCCCGGGGGGGGACGAGCAGTACTTC.

The chain carries TRBV9 and TRBJ1-3; 9 bases are a match to TRBD1. The germline gives CDR1 SGDLS, CDR2 YYNGEE. The CDR3 contains 15 residues. J gave up 4 bases and V 7 bases, and 9 bases lay outside the gene matches. The CDR3 spells CASSGGQGQGNTIYF. As DNA, the CDR3 is TGTGCCAGCTCAGGTGGACAGGGGCAAGGAAACACCATATATTTT.

To note about this clone: The germline gene is not matched at one end of the junction; a read error may be the cause. The rearrangement links TRBV27 to TRBJ2-5, with D possibly matching TRBD1 (5 bases). Germline CDR1 is MNHEY and CDR2 is SMNVEV (reference sequence). The CDR3 has 16 residues. In DNA form, the CDR3 reads TGTGTCAGCAGTTTAAGATCCTCGACAGTCCAAGAGACCCAGTACTTC. The encoded protein is CVSSLRSSTVQETQYF.

A remark on this clone: Other DNA sequences from this sample encode an identical CDR3 as well. The V gene is TRBV11-3, the J gene TRBJ2-1, with TRBD2 as a possible D gene (6 bases). V was cut by 4 bases and J by 8 bases, with 12 bases left in between. The CDR3 totals 13 residues. The germline CDR1 and CDR2 sequences are SGHNT and YENEEA. The CDR3 DNA follows: TGTGCCAGCAGCTCTACGGGGAGGTATGAGCAGTTCTTC. Translated: CASSSTGRYEQFF.

This clone was detected only once. The rearrangement joins TRBV11-3 to TRBJ2-5, with a possible D match to TRBD2 (5 bases). Per germline, CDR1 SGHNT and CDR2 YENEEA. This CDR3 contains 12 residues. Trimming removed 3 bases from V and 11 bases from J, with 13 bases in between. The CDR3 sequence is CASSFGNGEQYF. CDR3 nucleotide sequence: TGTGCCAGCAGCTTTGGAAACGGGGAGCAGTACTTC.